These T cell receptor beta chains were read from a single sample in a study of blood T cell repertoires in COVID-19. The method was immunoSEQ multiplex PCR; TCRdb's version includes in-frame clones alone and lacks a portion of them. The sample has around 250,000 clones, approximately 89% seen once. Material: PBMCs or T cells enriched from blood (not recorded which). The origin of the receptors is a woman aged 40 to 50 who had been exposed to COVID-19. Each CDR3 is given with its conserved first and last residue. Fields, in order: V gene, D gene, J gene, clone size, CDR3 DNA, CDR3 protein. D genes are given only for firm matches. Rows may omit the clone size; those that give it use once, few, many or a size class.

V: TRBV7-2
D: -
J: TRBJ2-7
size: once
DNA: TGTGCCAGCAGCTTAGACGGTCAGGGGATCTCCTACGAGCAGTACTTC
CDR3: CASSLDGQGISYEQYF

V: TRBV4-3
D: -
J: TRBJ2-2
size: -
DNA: TGCGCCAGCAGCCAAGGGGCCAGTTGGTTAGACACCGGGGAGCTGTTTTTT
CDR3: CASSQGASWLDTGELFF

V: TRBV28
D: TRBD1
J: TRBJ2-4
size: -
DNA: TGTGCCAGCAGTGACAGGGGTAGTTTTATTCAGTACTTC
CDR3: CASSDRGSFIQYF

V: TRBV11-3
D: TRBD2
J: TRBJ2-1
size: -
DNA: TGTGCCAGCAGAATCCGGGTTAGCGGGAAGAACAATGAGCAGTTCTTC
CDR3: CASRIRVSGKNNEQFF

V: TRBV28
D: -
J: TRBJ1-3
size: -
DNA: TGTGCCAGCAGTCCCAGGCTCTCTGGAAACACCATATATTTT
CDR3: CASSPRLSGNTIYF

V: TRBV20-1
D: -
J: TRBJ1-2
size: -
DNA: TGCAGTGCTAGTCTGCCGTCAGGCCTACGCTACACCTTC
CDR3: CSASLPSGLRYTF

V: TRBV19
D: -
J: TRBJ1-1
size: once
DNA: TGTGCCAGTACGGGGAAGGTCAACACTGAAGCTTTCTTT
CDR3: CASTGKVNTEAFF

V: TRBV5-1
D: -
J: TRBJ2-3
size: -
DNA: TGTGCCAGCAGCCCGAGCGGTTCTAGCACAGATACGCAGTATTTT
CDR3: CASSPSGSSTDTQYF

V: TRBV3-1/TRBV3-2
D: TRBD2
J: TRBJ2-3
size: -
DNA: TGTGCCAGCAGCCTACAAGATGGGCGAGGGGAGGGGAGGGACCCAGATACGCAGTATTTT
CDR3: CASSLQDGRGEGRDPDTQYF

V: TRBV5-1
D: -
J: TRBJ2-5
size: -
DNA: TGCGCCAGCAGCTGGTCGGCGGGCCAAGAGACCCAGTACTTC
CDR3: CASSWSAGQETQYF

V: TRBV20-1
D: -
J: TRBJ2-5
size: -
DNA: TGCAGTGCTCAGATGGAGACCCAGTACTTC
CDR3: CSAQMETQYF

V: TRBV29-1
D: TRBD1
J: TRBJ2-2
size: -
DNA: TGCAGCGCCCTAGGACAGGGGAGTGGCACCGGGGAGCTGTTTTTT
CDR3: CSALGQGSGTGELFF

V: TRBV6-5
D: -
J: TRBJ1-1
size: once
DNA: TGTGCCACCAGCCCCTCCGGGAGGCGAACTGAAGCTTTCTTT
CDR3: CATSPSGRRTEAFF

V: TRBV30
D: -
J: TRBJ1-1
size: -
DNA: TGTGCCTGGAGTGTATACGAAGACTACACTGAAGCTTTCTTT
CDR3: CAWSVYEDYTEAFF

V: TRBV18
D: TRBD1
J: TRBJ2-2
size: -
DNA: TGTGCCAGCTCAACAGGGACAGCGAACACCGGGGAGCTGTTTTTT
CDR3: CASSTGTANTGELFF

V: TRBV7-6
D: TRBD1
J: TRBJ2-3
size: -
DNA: TGTGCCAGCAGCGCCCGGGACAGGGGCTTGGCACACATGAATACGCAGTATTTT
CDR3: CASSARDRGLAHMNTQYF

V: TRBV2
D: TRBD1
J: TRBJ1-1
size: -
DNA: TGTGCCAGCAGTGAGTACAGGGGGAACACTGAAGCTTTCTTT
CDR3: CASSEYRGNTEAFF